The TCR beta chain described here comes from a study of cytomegalovirus exposure and HLA in healthy donors. Overall study context: Unique TCRs numbering roughly 85 million, obtained from HLA-typed donors, made up an early data release. General study findings and limits: One variant, a missense change in DCLRE1C, was linked in a later analysis to TCR beta V- and J-gene trimming. There were 150 to 200 TCR beta chains listed as cytomegalovirus-associated.

Germline CDR1 reads SGHAT; CDR2 reads FQNNGV. Trimming pared 1 base from V and 7 bases from J, leaving 7 bases between. The CDR3 sequence is 12 residues long. As for this clone: The antigen is not known.

Primers for the PCR totalled 60 Vbeta and 13 Jbeta. Profiled with immunoSEQ multiplex PCR; TCRdb holds only in-frame clones, not every one. The table lists roughly 150,000 clones, about three quarters of them singletons. V gene TRBV11-2 combines with J gene TRBJ1-2; possible D gene TRBD1, 5 bases. The receptor was derived from a man between 18 and 35 years old in good health and CMV-seropositive. The sequencing sample was made of PBMCs. The CDR3 nucleotides read TGTGCCAGCAGCTTAGGCAGGGCTGGCTACACCTTC. Its protein product is CASSLGRAGYTF.